Reported below is one T cell receptor beta chain. Antigen unknown. The sample comes from a study of CXCR3-negative and CXCR3-positive naive CD8 T cells. About the research overall: The total count of TRB reads reached 130 million to 150 million, and each library contributed about 1.5 +/- 0.3 million. General study findings and limits: TRB CDR3s of CXCR3-positive naive cells were more hydrophobic than those of CXCR3-negative naive cells. Cryopreservation partially decreased CXCR3 expression, and most assays used fresh PBMCs.

All TRB cDNA libraries came from 5' RACE performed with UMI labels. TCRdb reworked the 5' RACE reads into one entry per CDR3 protein, no DNA. Here the sample table reports several thousand distinct CDR3 sequences. Germline V CDR1 and CDR2: MNHNS, SASEGT. CDR3 length: 16 amino acids. V gene TRBV6-1 combines with J gene TRBJ2-1; with no DNA, the TCRdb D assignment of TRBD1 cannot be verified. Input material: naive CXCR3+ CD8+ T cells from blood. As for subset: CD45RO-CCR7+CD27+CD95- naive CD8+ T cells expressing CXCR3 (TNR3+). The sequence was obtained from a human donor in good health. Some clones in this sample may be carry-over from other donors' samples. The chain's CDR3 is CASSERRRGNYNEQFF.